These 10 T cell receptor beta chains share one sample of origin, sequenced in a study of T cell responses to AZD1222 COVID-19 vaccine. Libraries were prepared by immunoSEQ multiplex PCR; TCRdb keeps only in-frame clonotypes and omits some of them. The repertoire holds approximately 170,000 clones, with 75% to 90% as singletons. The sequencing used peripheral blood, collected on day 0 of AZD1222 vaccination. All receptors derive from an adult in good health.

This clone was seen just once. The chain is built from TRBV19 and TRBJ1-5; tentatively, D is TRBD1 (5 bases). Trimming stripped 5 bases from V and 0 bases from J, with 14 bases between. This CDR3 contains 16 residues. Germline V gives CDR1 LNHDA, CDR2 SQIVND (reference sequence). As DNA, the CDR3 is TGTGCCAGTAGTCCTTTTGACAGTCTTAGCAATCAGCCCCAGCATTTT. As protein: CASSPFDSLSNQPQHF.

CDR3 protein: CASSYSPSDGLYEQYF. CDR3 bases: TGTGCCAGCAGTTACTCTCCCTCGGACGGCCTCTACGAGCAGTACTTC. V is TRBV6-2 or TRBV6-3 and J is TRBJ2-7; D unclear. The ends were cut back, 0 bases at V and 3 bases at J, with 15 bases in the middle. CDR1 and CDR2 from the germline V gene are MNHEY and SVGEGT. The CDR3 contains 16 residues.

The V and J genes are TRBV7-2 and TRBJ1-5; D is ambiguous. The germline CDR1 and CDR2 sequences are SGHTA and FQGNSA. The CDR3 spans 15 residues. Trimming cost V 2 bases and J 1 base, with 9 bases left between them. CDR3 nucleotide sequence: TGTGCCAGCAGCTTAAGCTCAGGAAGCAATCAGCCCCAGCATTTT. The encoded protein is CASSLSSGSNQPQHF.

The rearrangement uses TRBV27 and TRBJ1-3, with D maybe TRBD1 (5 bases). CDR1 is MNHEY and CDR2 is SMNVEV in the germline V gene (reference sequence). Trimming stripped 9 bases from V and 0 bases from J, with 30 bases between. The CDR3 length is 20 residues. The CDR3 loop is CASELLIESRGRSSGNTIYF. In DNA, the CDR3 is TGTGCCAGTGAATTATTAATAGAGTCCCGGGGGAGAAGCTCTGGAAACACCATATATTTT.

The genes are TRBV5-1 and TRBJ2-3; 8 nucleotides match TRBD2. Unmatched junction bases numbered 5, after V lost 4 bases and J lost 1 base. There are 15 residues in the CDR3. CDR1 is SGHRS and CDR2 is YFSETQ in the germline V gene. CDR3 sequence: CASSITSGGTDTQYF. CDR3 sequence (DNA): TGCGCCAGCAGCATCACTAGCGGCGGCACAGATACGCAGTATTTT.

The chain couples TRBV4-1 to TRBJ1-5; D not certain. Germline loops: CDR1 MGHRA, CDR2 YSYEKL. The CDR3 extends over 15 amino acids. Trimming removed 0 bases from V and 2 bases from J, with 8 bases in between. In nucleotides, the CDR3 is TGCGCCAGCAGCCAAGATCTCCAGCGCAATCAGCCCCAGCATTTT. The encoded protein is CASSQDLQRNQPQHF.

The rearrangement uses TRBV7-3 and TRBJ2-3, with TRBD2 matching 8 bases. Trimming at V came to 5 bases and at J to 7 bases, leaving 5 bases not matched to a gene. The CDR3 covers 13 residues. Germline CDR1 SGHTA, CDR2 FQGTGA. CDR3 protein: CASSQGLEHTQYF. Written as DNA, the CDR3 is TGTGCCAGCAGCCAGGGACTAGAGCATACGCAGTATTTT.

As concerns this clone: This same CDR3 is encoded by further DNA sequences in the sample. J is TRBJ2-3 and V is TRBV3-1 (or the pseudogene TRBV3-2), with no clear D. The V end was cut by 1 base, the J end by 3 bases, with 5 bases between. Germline values: CDR1 LGHDT, CDR2 YNNKEL (reference sequence). The CDR3 is 13 residues long. The CDR3 DNA is TGTGCCAGCAGCCAAGTCTCAACAGATACGCAGTATTTT. Protein sequence: CASSQVSTDTQYF.

J is TRBJ1-1 and V is TRBV30, with unresolved D. Trimming shortened V by 4 bases and J by 0 bases, and 9 bases separated the two germline ends. CDR3 size: 13 residues. Germline values: CDR1 GTSNPN, CDR2 SVGIG (reference sequence). The CDR3 here is CAWTEGMNTEAFF. The DNA for the CDR3 is TGTGCCTGGACTGAGGGAATGAACACTGAAGCTTTCTTT.

The genes are TRBV9 and TRBJ1-1, with 7 bases that match TRBD1. From germline, CDR1 is SGDLS and CDR2 YYNGEE. This CDR3 is 14 amino acids long. Germline trimming cut 3 bases from V and 4 bases from J; bases unmatched to any gene: 6. The CDR3 spells CASSGRTGVTEAFF. CDR3 nucleotide sequence: TGTGCCAGCAGCGGCCGAACAGGGGTCACTGAAGCTTTCTTT.